Sequencing of this TCR beta chain was carried out in a study of shared clonotypes between healthy human individuals. Study outcomes and limitations: Among a handful of donors, roughly 5% of naive CD4 clonotypes were found in common. Represented diversity, genetic and exposure-history alike, was limited by few donors. Clonotypes not shared had lower generation probabilities than those common to all four donors.

Comments on this clone: Its specificity is unknown. Other DNA sequences from this sample encode an identical CDR3 as well.

V shed 2 bases and J shed 2 bases, with 6 bases lying between them. CDR1 and CDR2 from the germline V gene are LNHDA and SQIVND (reference sequence). CDR3 length: 13 residues. Data came from immunoSEQ multiplex PCR; TCRdb stores just in-frame clones and leaves some out. In the table there are around 2.1 million clones, just over 90% of which are singletons. It was CD45RO-negative cells, positively selected for CCR7, that made up naive CD8 cells, with terminally differentiated effector memory CD45RA+ cells excluded. The rearrangement links TRBV19 to TRBJ1-1; D gene unclear. Sequencing input: naive CD8+ T cells from PBMCs. This clonotype was obtained from a man aged 18 to 29 in good health. Some clones in this sample may be carry-over from other donors' samples. CDR3 in DNA: TGTGCCAGTAGTATATTTGGAAACACTGAAGCTTTCTTT. Amino acids: CASSIFGNTEAFF.